These 17 T cell receptor beta chains were all obtained from the same sample, sequenced in a study of shared clonotypes between healthy human individuals. Method: immunoSEQ multiplex PCR; TCRdb's copy keeps in-frame clones and lacks some. The repertoire holds about 710,000 clones, with roughly 72% as singletons. Sequencing was performed on memory CD4+ T cells sorted from blood. Subset specified: CD45RA-negative fraction. These receptors all come from a woman aged 30 to 39 in good health.

The rearrangement links TRBV6-1 to TRBJ2-3, with 13 bases lining up with TRBD2. Germline lookup yields CDR1 MNHNS and CDR2 SASEGT. The CDR3 loop spans 18 amino acids. J was trimmed by 2 bases and V by 2 bases; bases with no gene match: 7. As DNA, the CDR3 is TGTGCCAGCAGTGAATCCCGACTAGCGGGAGGCCCCACAGATACGCAGTATTTT. Its protein is CASSESRLAGGPTDTQYF.

The chain has TRBV28 and TRBJ2-2; D is perhaps TRBD1 (6 bases). This CDR3 is 14 amino acids long. Germline V lookup: CDR1 MDHEN, CDR2 SYDVKM. V was cut by 6 bases and J by 6 bases, with 14 bases left in between. DNA of the CDR3: TGTGCCAGCAGGGTAGGACAGTCGGCCGGGGAGCTGTTTTTT. It encodes CASRVGQSAGELFF.

This clone was picked up a small number of times. The chain carries TRBV30 and TRBJ1-1; 7 positions match TRBD1. Germline loops: CDR1 GTSNPN, CDR2 SVGIG (reference sequence). The length of the CDR3 is 12 residues. J lost 8 bases, V lost 6 bases, and 9 bases had no gene match. Here the CDR3 reads CACGQAVQEAFF. In DNA form, the CDR3 reads TGTGCCTGTGGACAGGCGGTCCAGGAAGCTTTCTTT. The full variable domain, in which reference TRBV30 and TRBJ1-1 provide the parts outside the CDR3, is SQTIHQWPATLVQPVGSPLSLECTVEGTSNPNLYWYRQAAGRGLQLLFYSVGIGQISSEVPQNLSASRPQDRQFILSSKKLLLSDSGFYLCACGQAVQEAFFGQGTRLTVV.

The chain uses TRBV6-5 and TRBJ2-3; TRBD1 agrees at 8 bases. Losses at the gene ends were 6 bases for V and 0 bases for J; bases not matched to a gene: 2. Per the germline V gene, CDR1 is MNHEY and CDR2 is SVGAGI. The CDR3 covers 14 residues. The CDR3 sequence is CASSYRGSTDTQYF. The CDR3 DNA follows: TGTGCCAGCAGCTACAGGGGGAGCACAGATACGCAGTATTTT.

Worth noting for this clone: Additional DNA sequences in this sample encode the identical CDR3. The V call is TRBV2, the J call TRBJ1-1, with D possibly TRBD1 on 6 matching bases. V lost 8 bases and J 5 bases, leaving 12 bases between the germline ends. The CDR3 has 12 residues. Per germline, CDR1 SNHLY and CDR2 FYNNEI. The CDR3 sequence is CASGTGKTEAFF. The CDR3 DNA reads as TGTGCCAGCGGAACAGGGAAAACTGAAGCTTTCTTT.

This clone was counted only a few times. The chain joins TRBV10-3 to TRBJ1-4; 9 bases align to TRBD1. Germline-derived CDR1 and CDR2 are ENHRY and SYGVKD. With V trimmed by 0 bases and J by 10 bases, 9 bases remained unmatched. The CDR3 totals 16 residues. The CDR3 here is CAISESGRGQGGKLFF. The DNA of the CDR3 is TGTGCCATCAGTGAGTCAGGAAGGGGACAGGGTGGAAAACTGTTTTTT.

The table lists this clone with a few counts. The rearrangement links TRBV6-1 to TRBJ1-1; D perhaps matches TRBD1 (6 bases). The CDR3 covers 13 residues. The germline V gene has CDR1 MNHNS and CDR2 SASEGT. Trimming took off 11 bases at V and 2 bases at J, with 15 bases between the two ends. CDR3 sequence reads: CAARGGHNTEAFF. The CDR3 DNA sequence: TGTGCCGCCCGGGGGGGGCATAACACTGAAGCTTTCTTT.

The V call is TRBV28, the J call TRBJ1-2; 7 bases fit TRBD1. V lost 6 bases, J lost 7 bases, and 11 bases stayed unmatched. Germline V gene data show CDR1 as MDHEN and CDR2 as SYDVKM. The CDR3 totals 14 residues. The CDR3 region is CASSLPTGVSGYTF. In DNA, the CDR3 is TGTGCCAGCAGCCTACCCACAGGGGTGTCTGGCTACACCTTC.

This clone was picked up one time. V is TRBV5-1 and J is TRBJ2-6, with D tentatively TRBD2 (6 bases). The CDR3 is 18 amino acids. The V gene's germline CDR1 is SGHRS and CDR2 YFSETQ. Trimming took off 0 bases at V and 4 bases at J, with 17 bases between the two ends. The CDR3 region is CASSLGREPPWGANVLTF. CDR3 in DNA: TGCGCCAGCAGCTTGGGACGGGAGCCCCCTTGGGGGGCCAACGTCCTGACTTTC. The whole variable domain, filled in from reference TRBV5-1 and TRBJ2-6, reads KAGVTQTPRYLIKTRGQQVTLSCSPISGHRSVSWYQQTPGQGLQFLFEYFSETQRNKGNFPGRFSGRQFSNSRSEMNVSTLELGDSALYLCASSLGREPPWGANVLTFGAGSRLTVL.

This clone has more than one count but fewer than ten. The V and J genes are TRBV5-1 and TRBJ2-3, with 11 bases aligning to TRBD2. The V and J ends lost 3 bases and 2 bases, in that order; junction bases with no gene match: 8. Germline V CDR1 and CDR2: SGHRS, YFSETQ. This CDR3 comprises 17 residues. Written as DNA, the CDR3 is TGCGCCAGCAGCTCGTCACCGGGACTAGCGGACACAGATACGCAGTATTTT. As protein: CASSSSPGLADTDTQYF.

The chain links TRBV6-6 to TRBJ2-5; D may be TRBD2 (7 bases). The CDR3 totals 15 residues. The germline V gene encodes CDR1 MNHNY and CDR2 SVGAGI (reference sequence). V was trimmed by 2 bases and J by 2 bases, leaving 12 bases between them. The CDR3 protein is CASSYGGGRQETQYF. The CDR3 DNA is TGTGCCAGCAGTTACGGGGGGGGGCGGCAAGAGACCCAGTACTTC.

The CDR3 here is CASSSRSDSTDTQYF. The DNA of the CDR3 is TGTGCCAGCAGCTCCCGGTCTGACAGCACAGATACGCAGTATTTT. The rearrangement uses TRBV11-2 and TRBJ2-3; D remains ambiguous. The germline V gene has CDR1 SGHAT and CDR2 FQNNGV. CDR3 length: 15 residues. V was clipped by 4 bases and J by 0 bases, with 11 bases between them.

The V gene is TRBV5-1, the J gene TRBJ2-2, with D maybe TRBD1 (5 bases). The V end lost 4 bases, the J end lost 2 bases, and 12 bases lay between the germline ends. Germline CDR1 and CDR2: SGHRS and YFSETQ. The CDR3 sequence is 15 residues long. For the CDR3, the DNA is TGCGCCAGCAGCAAGAGGCAGGGAAACACCGGGGAGCTGTTTTTT. This codes for CASSKRQGNTGELFF.

V gene TRBV5-1 combines with J gene TRBJ2-1; a possible D gene is TRBD2 (5 bases). This CDR3 has 15 amino acids. Looked up from germline, CDR1 is SGHRS and CDR2 is YFSETQ. V shed 3 bases and J shed 7 bases, with 17 bases lying between them. CDR3 residues: CASSSHGEGWNEQFF. CDR3 coding DNA: TGCGCCAGCAGCTCCCACGGTGAGGGATGGAATGAGCAGTTCTTC.

The chain employs TRBV18 and TRBJ2-7, with a possible D match to TRBD1 (6 bases). This CDR3 is built from 13 residues. V was shortened by 3 bases and J by 5 bases, with 11 bases between the two germline ends. Per the germline V gene, CDR1 is KGHSH and CDR2 is LQKENI. CDR3 sequence (DNA): TGTGCCAGCTCACCGTCGACAGGAAACGAGCAGTACTTC. Amino acid sequence: CASSPSTGNEQYF. Full variable domain (missing parts from reference TRBV18 and TRBJ2-7): NAGVMQNPRHLVRRRGQEARLRCSPMKGHSHVYWYRQLPEEGLKFMVYLQKENIIDESGMPKERFSAEFPKEGPSILRIQQVVRGDSAAYFCASSPSTGNEQYFGPGTRLTVT.

The V and J genes are TRBV28 and TRBJ2-1; D may be TRBD2 (8 bases). The V gene's germline CDR1 is MDHEN and CDR2 SYDVKM. The CDR3 sequence is 17 residues long. Between the trimmed V and J ends, which lost 3 bases and 7 bases, there was a span of 22 bases. The CDR3 DNA reads as TGTGCCAGCAGTTTCGGGAGGGGGCAGACGGGCCCTAATGAGCAGTTCTTC. The encoded protein is CASSFGRGQTGPNEQFF.

This chain connects TRBV19 to TRBJ2-1; 13 bases line up with TRBD2. J was trimmed by 9 bases and V by 3 bases; bases with no gene match: 11. The CDR3 runs to 17 residues. Germline V gene sequence: CDR1 LNHDA, CDR2 SQIVND (reference sequence). CDR3 in amino acids: CASSISRTSGRAGEQFF. CDR3 bases: TGTGCCAGTAGTATCTCACGAACTAGCGGGAGGGCCGGTGAGCAGTTCTTC.